This TCR beta chain was sequenced during a study of identical twins. Broader study findings: In beta out-of-frame sequences, the excess sharing between twins was weaker. Where out-of-frame alpha sequences were twin-shared, they showed excess low generation probability. The authors drew conclusions from cross-sectional statistical analysis rather than following the same donors.

A note on this clonotype: Its specificity is unknown. At one boundary the junction diverges from the germline segment, which might be a read error.

All donors were healthy Caucasians. Germline V lookup: CDR1 DFQATT, CDR2 SNEGSKA (reference sequence). CDR3 length: 15 residues. TCRdb re-analysed the 5' RACE reads in MiXCR, keeping a single row per CDR3 protein. The table records 410,000 or so distinct CDR3 sequences, around 20% of them present only once. The chain employs TRBV20-1 and TRBJ1-5, with a possible D match to TRBD1 (5 bases). The source is a man aged 45 to 65 in good health. The specimen was naive T cells sorted from blood. CDR3 sequence (DNA): TGCAATGCTAGTCAGGGAACAGGTAGCAATCAGCCCCAGCATTTT. This encodes CNASQGTGSNQPQHF.